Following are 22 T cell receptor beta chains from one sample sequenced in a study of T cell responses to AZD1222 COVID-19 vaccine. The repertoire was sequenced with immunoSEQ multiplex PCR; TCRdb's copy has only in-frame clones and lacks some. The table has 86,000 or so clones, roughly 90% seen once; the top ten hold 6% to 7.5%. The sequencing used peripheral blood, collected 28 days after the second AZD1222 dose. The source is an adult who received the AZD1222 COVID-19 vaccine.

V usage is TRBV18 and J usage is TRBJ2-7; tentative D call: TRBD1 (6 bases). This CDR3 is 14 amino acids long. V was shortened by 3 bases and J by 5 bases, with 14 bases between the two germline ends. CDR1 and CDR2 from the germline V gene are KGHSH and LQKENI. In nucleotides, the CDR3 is TGTGCCAGCTCACCGCTACAGGGTGCAAACGAGCAGTACTTC. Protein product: CASSPLQGANEQYF.

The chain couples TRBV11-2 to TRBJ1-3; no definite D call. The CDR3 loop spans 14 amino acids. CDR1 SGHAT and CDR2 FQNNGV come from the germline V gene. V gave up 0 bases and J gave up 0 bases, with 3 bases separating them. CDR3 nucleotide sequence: TGTGCCAGCAGCTTAGAGCGCTCTGGAAACACCATATATTTT. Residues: CASSLERSGNTIYF.

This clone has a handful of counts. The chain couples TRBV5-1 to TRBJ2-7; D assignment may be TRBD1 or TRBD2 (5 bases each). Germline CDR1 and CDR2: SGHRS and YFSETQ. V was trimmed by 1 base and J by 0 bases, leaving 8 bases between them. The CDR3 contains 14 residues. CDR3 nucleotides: TGCGCCAGCAGCTTGCCAGGGAGCTCCTACGAGCAGTACTTC. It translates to CASSLPGSSYEQYF.

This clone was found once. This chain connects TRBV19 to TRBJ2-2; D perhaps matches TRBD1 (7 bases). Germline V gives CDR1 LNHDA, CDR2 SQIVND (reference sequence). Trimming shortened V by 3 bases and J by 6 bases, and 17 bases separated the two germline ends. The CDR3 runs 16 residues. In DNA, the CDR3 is TGTGCCAGTAGTATCTTTGGAGGGGGCGGCTCCGGGGAGCTGTTTTTT. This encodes CASSIFGGGGSGELFF.

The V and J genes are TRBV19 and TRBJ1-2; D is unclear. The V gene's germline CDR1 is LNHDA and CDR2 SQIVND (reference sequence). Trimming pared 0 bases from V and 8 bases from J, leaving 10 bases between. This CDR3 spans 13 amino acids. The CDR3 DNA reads TGTGCCAGTAGTATAGATTATGGGAGCGGCTACACCTTC. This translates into CASSIDYGSGYTF.

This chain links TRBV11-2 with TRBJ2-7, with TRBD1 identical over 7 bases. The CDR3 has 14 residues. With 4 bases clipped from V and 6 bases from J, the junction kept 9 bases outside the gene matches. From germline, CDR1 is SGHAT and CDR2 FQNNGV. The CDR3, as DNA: TGTGCCAGCAGCTCAACGACAGGGAAAGGCGAGCAGTACTTC. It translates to CASSSTTGKGEQYF.

CDR3: CASSPSRGPQPQHF. CDR3 nucleotides: TGTGCCAGCAGTCCCTCCAGGGGGCCTCAGCCCCAGCATTTT. The rearrangement uses TRBV28 and TRBJ1-5; 8 bases match TRBD1. CDR1 and CDR2 (germline): MDHEN, SYDVKM. CDR3 size: 14 residues. Trimming removed 5 bases from V and 6 bases from J; junction bases left unmatched: 6.

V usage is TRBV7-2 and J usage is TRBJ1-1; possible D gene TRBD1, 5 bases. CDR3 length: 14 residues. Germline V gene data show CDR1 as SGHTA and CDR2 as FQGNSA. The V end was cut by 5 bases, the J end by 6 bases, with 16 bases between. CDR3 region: CASSLDSASPEAFF. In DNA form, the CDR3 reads TGTGCCAGCAGCCTCGACAGTGCGTCCCCTGAAGCTTTCTTT.

The CDR3, as DNA: TGTGCCACCAGTGACAGGGTTGCAGATACGCAGTATTTT. Translated: CATSDRVADTQYF. V is TRBV24-1 and J is TRBJ2-3; D perhaps matches TRBD1 (5 bases). V was cut by 4 bases and J by 4 bases, with 8 bases left in between. The V gene's germline CDR1 is KGHDR and CDR2 SFDVKD. The CDR3 totals 13 residues.

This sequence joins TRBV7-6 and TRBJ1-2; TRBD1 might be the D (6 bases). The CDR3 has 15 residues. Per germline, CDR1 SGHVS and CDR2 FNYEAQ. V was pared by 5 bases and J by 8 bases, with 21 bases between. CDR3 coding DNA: TGTGCCAGCAGCCCCCAACAGGGACTGGGGGAGGGCTACACCTTC. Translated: CASSPQQGLGEGYTF.

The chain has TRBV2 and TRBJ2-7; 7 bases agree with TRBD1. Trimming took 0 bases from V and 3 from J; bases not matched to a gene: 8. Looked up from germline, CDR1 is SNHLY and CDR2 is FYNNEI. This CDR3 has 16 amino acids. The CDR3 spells CASSEAGLGQNYEQYF. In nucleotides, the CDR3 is TGTGCCAGCAGTGAAGCTGGTCTGGGACAGAACTACGAGCAGTACTTC.

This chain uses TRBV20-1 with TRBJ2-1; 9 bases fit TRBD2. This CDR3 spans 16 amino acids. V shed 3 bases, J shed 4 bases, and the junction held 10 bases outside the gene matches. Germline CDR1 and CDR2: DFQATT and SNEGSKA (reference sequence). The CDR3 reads CSASGNLAGIYNEQFF. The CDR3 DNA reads TGCAGTGCTAGTGGGAATCTAGCGGGAATTTACAATGAGCAGTTCTTC.

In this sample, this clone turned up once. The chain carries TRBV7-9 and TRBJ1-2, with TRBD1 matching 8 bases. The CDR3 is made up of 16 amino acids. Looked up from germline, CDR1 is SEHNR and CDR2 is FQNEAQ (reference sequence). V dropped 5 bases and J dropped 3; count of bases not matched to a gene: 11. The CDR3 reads CASSAQNQGADYGYTF. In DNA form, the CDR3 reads TGTGCCAGCAGCGCGCAAAACCAGGGGGCTGACTATGGCTACACCTTC.

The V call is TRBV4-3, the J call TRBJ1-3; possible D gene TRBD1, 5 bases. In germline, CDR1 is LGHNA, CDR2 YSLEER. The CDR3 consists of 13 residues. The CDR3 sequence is CDQGRSSGNTIYF. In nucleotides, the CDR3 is TGCGACCAGGGACGGAGCTCTGGAAACACCATATATTTT.

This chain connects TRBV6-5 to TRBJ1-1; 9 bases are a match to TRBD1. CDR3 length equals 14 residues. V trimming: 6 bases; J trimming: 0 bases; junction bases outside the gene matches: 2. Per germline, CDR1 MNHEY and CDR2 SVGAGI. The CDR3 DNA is TGTGCCAGCAGCCGGACAGGGGTGAACACTGAAGCTTTCTTT. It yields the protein CASSRTGVNTEAFF.

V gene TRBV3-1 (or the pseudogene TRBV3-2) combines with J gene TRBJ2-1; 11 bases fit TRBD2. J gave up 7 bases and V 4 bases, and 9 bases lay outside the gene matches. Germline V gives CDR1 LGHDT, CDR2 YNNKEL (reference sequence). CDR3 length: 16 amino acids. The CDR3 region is CASSPRLAGRGNEQFF. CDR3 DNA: TGTGCCAGCAGCCCCCGACTAGCGGGAAGAGGGAATGAGCAGTTCTTC.

The DNA for the CDR3 is TGTGCCAGCAGTTTGAACGGACGCACAGATACGCAGTATTTT. Amino acids: CASSLNGRTDTQYF. The chain joins TRBV27 to TRBJ2-3, with D unclear. V was clipped by 3 bases and J by 1 base, with 8 bases between them. Germline CDR1 MNHEY, CDR2 SMNVEV (reference sequence). This CDR3 spans 14 amino acids.

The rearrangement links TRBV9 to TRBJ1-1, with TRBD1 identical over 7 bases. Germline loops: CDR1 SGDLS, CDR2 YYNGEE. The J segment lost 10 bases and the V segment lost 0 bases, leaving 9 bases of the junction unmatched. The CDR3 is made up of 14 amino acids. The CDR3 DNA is TGTGCCAGCAGCGTAGTACCAGGGGGGACGGTAGCTTTCTTT. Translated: CASSVVPGGTVAFF.

DNA of the CDR3: TGTGCCACCAGCACGGACAGGGGGCTTGGTGAAGCTTTCTTT. This codes for CATSTDRGLGEAFF. The V call is TRBV15, the J call TRBJ1-1; TRBD1 matches 11 bases. The CDR3 totals 14 residues. The V gene's germline CDR1 is LNHNV and CDR2 YYDKDF (reference sequence). The V gene end was trimmed by 4 bases and the J gene end by 7 bases; junction bases not matched to a gene: 5.

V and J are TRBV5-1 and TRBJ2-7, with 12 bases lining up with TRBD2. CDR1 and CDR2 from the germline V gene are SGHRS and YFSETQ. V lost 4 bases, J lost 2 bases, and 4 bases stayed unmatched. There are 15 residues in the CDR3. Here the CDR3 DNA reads TGCGCCAGCAGCATCCGGACTAGCGGGGCCTACGAGCAGTACTTC. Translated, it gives CASSIRTSGAYEQYF.

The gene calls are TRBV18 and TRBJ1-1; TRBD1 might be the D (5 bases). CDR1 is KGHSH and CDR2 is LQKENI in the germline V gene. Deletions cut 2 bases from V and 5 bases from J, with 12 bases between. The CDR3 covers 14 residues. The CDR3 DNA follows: TGTGCCAGCTCACCAACAGGCAGAGGGACTGAAGCTTTCTTT. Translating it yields CASSPTGRGTEAFF.

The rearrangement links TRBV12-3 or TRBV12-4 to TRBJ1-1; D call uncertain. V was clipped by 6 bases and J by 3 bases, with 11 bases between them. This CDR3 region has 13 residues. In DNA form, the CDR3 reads TGTGCCAGCAGCGGGGTGGTGGACACTGAAGCTTTCTTT. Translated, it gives CASSGVVDTEAFF.